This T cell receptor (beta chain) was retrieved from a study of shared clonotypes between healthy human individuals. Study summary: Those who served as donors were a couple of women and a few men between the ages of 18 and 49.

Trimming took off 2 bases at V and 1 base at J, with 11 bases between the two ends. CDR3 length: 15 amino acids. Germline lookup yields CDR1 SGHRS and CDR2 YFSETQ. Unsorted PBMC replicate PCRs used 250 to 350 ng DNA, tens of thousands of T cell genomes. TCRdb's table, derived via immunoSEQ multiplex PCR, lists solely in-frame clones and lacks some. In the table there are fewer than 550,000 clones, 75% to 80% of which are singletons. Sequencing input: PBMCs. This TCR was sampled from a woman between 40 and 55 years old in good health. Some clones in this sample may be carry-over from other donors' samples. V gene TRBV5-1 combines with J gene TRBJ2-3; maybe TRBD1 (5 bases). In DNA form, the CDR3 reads TGCGCCAGCAGCTTACAGGACCCTCGCACAGATACGCAGTATTTT. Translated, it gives CASSLQDPRTDTQYF.